Listed below are T cell receptor beta chains from one sample, sequenced in a study of blood T cell repertoires in COVID-19. Assay used: immunoSEQ multiplex PCR; TCRdb lists only in-frame clones, some missing. The profile covers 300,000 or so clones, with around 85% appearing a single time and around 3.7% taken by the ten largest. What was sequenced was peripheral blood. Receptors originate from a woman aged 50 to 60 with active or convalescent COVID-19. CDR3s include the opening cysteine and the closing phenylalanine or tryptophan. Each record gives: V gene, J gene, CDR3 protein.

V: TRBV5-1; J: TRBJ2-2; CDR3: CASSYPSGNTGELFF
V: TRBV2; J: TRBJ2-7; CDR3: CASRSGGLAGVSYEQYF
V: TRBV19; J: TRBJ2-3; CDR3: CASSTGGRALGTDTQYF
V: TRBV29-1; J: TRBJ2-3; CDR3: CSSSRPTSASTDTQYF
V: TRBV7-3; J: TRBJ2-1; CDR3: CASSITSAAYNEQFF
V: TRBV19; J: TRBJ2-3; CDR3: CASSITGLAAADTQYF
V: TRBV20-1; J: TRBJ2-2; CDR3: CSASRSVATNTGELFF
V: TRBV21-1; J: TRBJ1-6; CDR3: CASSLGQFDSPLHF
V: TRBV27; J: TRBJ1-2; CDR3: CASSLSYRGHGIYGYTF
V: TRBV4-1; J: TRBJ1-5; CDR3: CASSQGQADNQPQHF
V: TRBV11-2; J: TRBJ2-1; CDR3: CASSLGGLREPFF
V: TRBV5-1; J: TRBJ1-1; CDR3: CASSFSDGGVTEAFF
V: TRBV3-1/TRBV3-2; J: TRBJ1-2; CDR3: CASSQEPRDAGVYGYTF
V: TRBV7-6; J: TRBJ1-4; CDR3: CASSLAGTANEKLFF
V: TRBV7-9; J: TRBJ2-2; CDR3: CASSSREILAGYTGELFF
V: TRBV5-1; J: TRBJ1-2; CDR3: CASSLEGSGGGGYTF
V: TRBV28; J: TRBJ1-2; CDR3: CASSRGGTYGYTF
V: TRBV11-2; J: TRBJ2-1; CDR3: CASSLRTGGLTYNEQFF
V: TRBV19; J: TRBJ2-5; CDR3: CASRRTSGSGETQYF
V: TRBV5-6; J: TRBJ2-7; CDR3: CASSLAFEQYF
V: TRBV25-1; J: TRBJ1-2; CDR3: CASSEGHGAFGYTF
V: TRBV7-2; J: TRBJ2-2; CDR3: CASSFYRLAVSGELFF
V: TRBV7-3; J: TRBJ2-2; CDR3: CASRGGIAGAQNTGELFF
V: TRBV28; J: TRBJ1-2; CDR3: CASSFRGAGGYTF
V: TRBV4-2; J: TRBJ1-4; CDR3: CASSRQGSEKLFF
V: TRBV5-1; J: TRBJ2-7; CDR3: CASSSGTSGGSYEQYF
V: TRBV19; J: TRBJ1-5; CDR3: CASSTDSGGNQPQHF
V: TRBV12-1; J: TRBJ2-1; CDR3: CASSPPTSGSYNEQFF
V: TRBV2; J: TRBJ2-3; CDR3: CASSGTPTDTQYF
V: TRBV3-1/TRBV3-2; J: TRBJ2-1; CDR3: CASSQWTGAKGNEQFF
V: TRBV27; J: TRBJ1-5; CDR3: CASSPTRETRAHQPQHF
V: TRBV19; J: TRBJ1-6; CDR3: CASRTGGNYNSPLHF
V: TRBV28; J: TRBJ1-1; CDR3: CASSFPQGSTEAFF
V: TRBV7-9; J: TRBJ1-1; CDR3: CASSSPTGTEAFF
V: TRBV4-1; J: TRBJ1-4; CDR3: CASSQDRRGRKLFF
V: TRBV18; J: TRBJ1-5; CDR3: CASSPDRVRASNQPQHF
V: TRBV10-2; J: TRBJ1-6; CDR3: CASSESIGAGDYNSPLHF
V: TRBV4-1; J: TRBJ1-2; CDR3: CASSQGGTYGYTF
V: TRBV5-1; J: TRBJ1-5; CDR3: CASSLSAGHQPQHF
V: TRBV28; J: TRBJ1-3; CDR3: CASSLFRAGNTIYF
V: TRBV2; J: TRBJ1-3; CDR3: CASSADTGAGNTIYF
V: TRBV5-6; J: TRBJ2-2; CDR3: CASSTTGNTGELFF
V: TRBV5-8; J: TRBJ2-7; CDR3: CASSPREHLITYEQYF
V: TRBV4-2; J: TRBJ2-1; CDR3: CASSQAPIHEQFF
V: TRBV5-1; J: TRBJ2-7; CDR3: CASSLAGGFSYEQYF
V: TRBV30; J: TRBJ2-7; CDR3: CAWSAGAPGYEQYF